This T cell receptor (beta chain) stems from a study of cytomegalovirus exposure and HLA in healthy donors. A note on this clone: Its antigen is undetermined.

Vbeta (60) and Jbeta (13) primers were used in the PCR. Only in-frame clones appear in the TCRdb table, and some are missing; sequencing was by immunoSEQ multiplex PCR. The listing contains about 160,000 clones. Germline V CDR1 and CDR2: MNHEY, SVGAGI. The CDR3 contains 15 residues. Trimming took 7 bases from V and 2 from J, leaving 17 bases between them. Study-level points and caveats: Rare TCR sequences predominated, though certain public TCRs were found in many donors. CMV antigen specificity was confirmed in vitro for a few CMV-associated chains. A later analysis associated some 16,000 TCR beta sequences with HLA alleles at a 0.05 false discovery rate.

The source of this sequence is a man aged 25 to 40 in good health and CMV-seronegative. V and J are TRBV6-5 and TRBJ1-2, with a weak D call TRBD1 (6 bases). The sequenced material came from PBMCs. The CDR3 protein is CASTNHPQGNYGYTF. CDR3 DNA: TGTGCCAGCACCAACCACCCCCAGGGGAACTATGGCTACACCTTC.